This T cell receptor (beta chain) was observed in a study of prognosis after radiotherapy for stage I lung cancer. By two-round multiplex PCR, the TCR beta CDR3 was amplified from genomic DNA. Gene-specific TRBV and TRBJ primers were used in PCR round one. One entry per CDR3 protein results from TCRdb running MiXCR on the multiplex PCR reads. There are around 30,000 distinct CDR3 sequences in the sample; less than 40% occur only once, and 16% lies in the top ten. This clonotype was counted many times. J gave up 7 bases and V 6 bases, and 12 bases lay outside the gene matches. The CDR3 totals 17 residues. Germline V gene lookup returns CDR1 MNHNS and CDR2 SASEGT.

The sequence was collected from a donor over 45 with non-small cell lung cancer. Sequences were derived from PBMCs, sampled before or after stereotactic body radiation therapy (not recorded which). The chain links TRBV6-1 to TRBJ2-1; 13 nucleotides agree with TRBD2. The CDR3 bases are TGTGCCAGCAGACAGGGACTAGCGGGAAGGTTTCAGAATGAGCAGTTCTTC. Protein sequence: CASRQGLAGRFQNEQFF.